This T cell receptor (beta chain) was captured in a study of blood T cell repertoires in COVID-19. The wider study: The origin of the acute and convalescent COVID-19 samples was the United States, Italy and Spain. PBMCs, B-cell-depleted T cells, or T cells were the source of the cDNA or gDNA that made up the material.

Authors' processing steps: Amplification from reference gene primers served as the basis for estimated nucleated cell counts. The method was immunoSEQ multiplex PCR; TCRdb's version includes in-frame clones alone and lacks a portion of them. The D gene and trimming were derived from the DNA, and the V and J assignments and clone size from that table. The table has more than 25,000 clones, 94% seen once; the top ten hold roughly 3.7%. Per the germline V gene, CDR1 is SGHDN and CDR2 is FVKESK. V shed 1 base and J 0 bases; nucleotides not matched to a gene: 13. The CDR3 extends over 19 amino acids. Material for sequencing was peripheral blood. This TCR derives from a human donor with active COVID-19. The donor label of this sample is uncertain. The chain has TRBV14 and TRBJ2-7; 9 bases match TRBD1. The CDR3 DNA is TGTGCCAGCAGCCAAGGACTCCTATCAAGACAGGGGGACTCCTACGAGCAGTACTTC. Its translation is CASSQGLLSRQGDSYEQYF.